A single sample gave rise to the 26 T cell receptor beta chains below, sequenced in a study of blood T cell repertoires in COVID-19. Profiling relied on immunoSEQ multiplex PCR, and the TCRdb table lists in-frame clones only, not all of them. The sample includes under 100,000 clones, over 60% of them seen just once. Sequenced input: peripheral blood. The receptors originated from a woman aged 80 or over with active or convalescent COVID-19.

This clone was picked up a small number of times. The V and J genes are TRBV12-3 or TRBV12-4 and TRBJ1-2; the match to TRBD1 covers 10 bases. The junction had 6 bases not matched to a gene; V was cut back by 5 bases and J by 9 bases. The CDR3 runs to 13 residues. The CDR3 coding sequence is TGTGCCAGCAGTGCGGGACAGGGGACGAGCTACACCTTC. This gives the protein CASSAGQGTSYTF.

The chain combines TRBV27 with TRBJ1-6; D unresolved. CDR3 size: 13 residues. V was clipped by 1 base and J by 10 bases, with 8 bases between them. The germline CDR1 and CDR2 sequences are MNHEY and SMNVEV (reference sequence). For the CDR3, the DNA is TGTGCCAGCAGTTTATATTCCGGGTCACCCCTCCACTTT. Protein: CASSLYSGSPLHF.

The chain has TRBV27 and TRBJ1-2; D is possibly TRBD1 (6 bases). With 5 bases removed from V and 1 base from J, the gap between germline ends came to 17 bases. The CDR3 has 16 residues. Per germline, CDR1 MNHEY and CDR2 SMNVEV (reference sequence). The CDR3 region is CASSSTGRNFNYGYTF. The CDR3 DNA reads TGTGCCAGCAGTAGTACAGGGCGAAACTTTAACTATGGCTACACCTTC.

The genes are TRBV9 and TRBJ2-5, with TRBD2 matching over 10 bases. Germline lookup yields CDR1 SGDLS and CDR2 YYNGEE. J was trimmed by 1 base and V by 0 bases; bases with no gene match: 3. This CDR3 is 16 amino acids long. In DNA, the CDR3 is TGTGCCAGCAGCGTAGCTTCTAGCGGGGGCCAAGAGACCCAGTACTTC. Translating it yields CASSVASSGGQETQYF. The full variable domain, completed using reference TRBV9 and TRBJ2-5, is DSGVTQTPKHLITATGQRVTLRCSPRSGDLSVYWYQQSLDQGLQFLIQYYNGEERAKGNILERFSAQQFPDLHSELNLSSLELGDSALYFCASSVASSGGQETQYFGPGTRLLVL.

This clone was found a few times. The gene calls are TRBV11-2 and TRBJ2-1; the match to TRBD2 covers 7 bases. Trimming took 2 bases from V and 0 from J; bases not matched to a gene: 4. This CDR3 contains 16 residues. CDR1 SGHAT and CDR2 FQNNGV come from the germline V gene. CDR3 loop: CASSLSAGSSYNEQFF. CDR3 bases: TGTGCCAGCAGCTTATCAGCGGGGAGCTCCTACAATGAGCAGTTCTTC.

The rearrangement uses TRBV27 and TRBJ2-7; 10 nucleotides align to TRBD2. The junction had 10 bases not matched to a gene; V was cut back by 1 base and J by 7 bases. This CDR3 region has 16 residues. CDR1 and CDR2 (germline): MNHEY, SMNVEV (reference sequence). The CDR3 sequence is CASSLYLAGGLGEQYF. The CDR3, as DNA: TGTGCCAGCAGTTTATACTTAGCGGGGGGCCTCGGGGAGCAGTACTTC.

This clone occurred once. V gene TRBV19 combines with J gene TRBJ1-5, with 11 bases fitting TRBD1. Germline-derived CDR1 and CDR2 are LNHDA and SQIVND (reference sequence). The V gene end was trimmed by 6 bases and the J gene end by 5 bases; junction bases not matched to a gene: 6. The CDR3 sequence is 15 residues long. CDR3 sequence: CASSVRDRGDQPQHF. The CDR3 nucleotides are TGTGCCAGTAGCGTCCGGGACAGGGGGGATCAGCCCCAGCATTTT. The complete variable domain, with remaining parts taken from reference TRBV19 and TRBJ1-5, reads DGGITQSPKYLFRKEGQNVTLSCEQNLNHDAMYWYRQDPGQGLRLIYYSQIVNDFQKGDIAEGYSVSREKKESFPLTVTSAQKNPTAFYLCASSVRDRGDQPQHFGDGTRLSIL.

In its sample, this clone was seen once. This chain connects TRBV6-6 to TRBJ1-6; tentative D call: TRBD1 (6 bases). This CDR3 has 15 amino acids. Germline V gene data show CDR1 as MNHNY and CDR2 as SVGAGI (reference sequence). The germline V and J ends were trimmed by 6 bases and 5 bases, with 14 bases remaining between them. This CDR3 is CASRPAAGDNSPLHF. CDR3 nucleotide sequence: TGTGCCAGCAGACCCGCCGCAGGGGATAATTCACCCCTCCACTTT.

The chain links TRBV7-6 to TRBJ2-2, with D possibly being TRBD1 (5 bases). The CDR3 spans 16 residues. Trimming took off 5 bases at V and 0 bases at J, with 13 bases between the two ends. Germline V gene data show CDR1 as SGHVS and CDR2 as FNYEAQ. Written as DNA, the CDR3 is TGTGCCAGCAGCCCAGTGGGGCCAGCGAACACCGGGGAGCTGTTTTTT. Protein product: CASSPVGPANTGELFF.

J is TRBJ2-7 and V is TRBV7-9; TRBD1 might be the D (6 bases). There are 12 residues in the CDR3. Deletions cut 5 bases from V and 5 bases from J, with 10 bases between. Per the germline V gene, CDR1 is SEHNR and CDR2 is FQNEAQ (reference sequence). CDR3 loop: CASSPDRHEQYF. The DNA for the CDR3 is TGTGCCAGCAGCCCCGACAGGCACGAGCAGTACTTC.

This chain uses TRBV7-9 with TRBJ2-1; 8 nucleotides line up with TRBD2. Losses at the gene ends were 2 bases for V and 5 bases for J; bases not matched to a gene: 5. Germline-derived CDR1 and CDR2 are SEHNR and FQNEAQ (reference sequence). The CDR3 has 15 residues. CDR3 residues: CASSLSGGEDNEQFF. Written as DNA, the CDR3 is TGTGCCAGCAGCTTATCCGGGGGGGAGGACAATGAGCAGTTCTTC.

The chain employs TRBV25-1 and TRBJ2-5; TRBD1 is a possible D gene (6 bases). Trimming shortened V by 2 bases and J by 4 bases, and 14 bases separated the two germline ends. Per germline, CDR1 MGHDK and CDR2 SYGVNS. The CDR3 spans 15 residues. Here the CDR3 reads CASSERTVAGETQYF. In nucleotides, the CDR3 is TGTGCCAGCAGTGAACGGACAGTCGCGGGAGAGACCCAGTACTTC.

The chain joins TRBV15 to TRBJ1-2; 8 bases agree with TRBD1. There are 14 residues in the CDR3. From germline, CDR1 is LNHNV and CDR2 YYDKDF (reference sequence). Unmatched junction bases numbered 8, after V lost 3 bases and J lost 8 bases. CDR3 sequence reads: CATSRSDRGQGYTF. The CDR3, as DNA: TGTGCCACCAGCAGGTCCGACAGGGGCCAGGGCTACACCTTC.

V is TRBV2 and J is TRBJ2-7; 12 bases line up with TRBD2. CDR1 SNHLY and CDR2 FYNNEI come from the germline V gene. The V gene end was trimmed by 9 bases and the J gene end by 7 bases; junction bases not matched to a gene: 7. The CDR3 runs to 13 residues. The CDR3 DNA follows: TGTGCCAGTACTAGCGGGGGGTCGGGGGAGCAGTACTTC. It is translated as CASTSGGSGEQYF.

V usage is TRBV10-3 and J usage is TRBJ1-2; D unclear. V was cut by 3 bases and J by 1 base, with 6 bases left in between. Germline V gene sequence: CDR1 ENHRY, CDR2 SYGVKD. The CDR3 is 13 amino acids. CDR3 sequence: CAISDSHNYGYTF. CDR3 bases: TGTGCCATCAGTGACAGTCATAACTATGGCTACACCTTC.

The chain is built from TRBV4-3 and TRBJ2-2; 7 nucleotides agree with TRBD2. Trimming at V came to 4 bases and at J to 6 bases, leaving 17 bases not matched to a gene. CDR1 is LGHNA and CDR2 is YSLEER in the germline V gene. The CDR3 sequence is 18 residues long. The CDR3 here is CASSLTKVQGGEAGELFF. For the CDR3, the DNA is TGCGCCAGCAGCCTGACCAAGGTGCAGGGAGGGGAGGCCGGGGAGCTGTTTTTT.

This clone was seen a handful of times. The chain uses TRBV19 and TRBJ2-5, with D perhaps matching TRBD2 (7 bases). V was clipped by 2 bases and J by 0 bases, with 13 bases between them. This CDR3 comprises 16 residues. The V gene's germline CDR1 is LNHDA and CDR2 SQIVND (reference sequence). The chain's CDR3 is CASSIRGGEYQETQYF. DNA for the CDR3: TGTGCCAGTAGTATACGAGGGGGGGAGTACCAAGAGACCCAGTACTTC.

The CDR3 nucleotides are TGTGCCTGGATGAGGCGGGACACTGAAGCTTTCTTT. Its translation: CAWMRRDTEAFF. This rearrangement joins TRBV30 to TRBJ1-1, with unresolved D. There are 12 residues in the CDR3. Trimming shortened V by 4 bases and J by 3 bases, and 9 bases separated the two germline ends. CDR1 is GTSNPN and CDR2 is SVGIG in the germline V gene (reference sequence).

The CDR3 bases are TGTGCCTGCGGATCAGGGGAGGGCACTGAAGCTTTCTTT. Amino acid sequence: CACGSGEGTEAFF. V and J are TRBV30 and TRBJ1-1; perhaps TRBD1 as D (6 bases). Germline V gene lookup returns CDR1 GTSNPN and CDR2 SVGIG (reference sequence). V was pared by 6 bases and J by 4 bases, with 15 bases between. The CDR3 length is 13 residues.

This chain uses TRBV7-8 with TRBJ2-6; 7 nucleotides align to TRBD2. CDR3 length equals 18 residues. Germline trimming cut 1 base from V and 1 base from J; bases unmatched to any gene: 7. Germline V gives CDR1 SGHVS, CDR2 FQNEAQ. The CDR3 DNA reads TGTGCCAGCAGCTTAGAGGATAGCGGGTATTCTGGGGCCAACGTCCTGACTTTC. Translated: CASSLEDSGYSGANVLTF.

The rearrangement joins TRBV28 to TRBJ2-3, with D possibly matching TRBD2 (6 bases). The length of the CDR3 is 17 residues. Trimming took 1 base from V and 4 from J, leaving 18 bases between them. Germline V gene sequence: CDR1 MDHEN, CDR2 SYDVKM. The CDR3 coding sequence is TGTGCCAGCAGTTTATACGGCTCGGGGGACGGGGCAGATACGCAGTATTTT. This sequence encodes CASSLYGSGDGADTQYF.

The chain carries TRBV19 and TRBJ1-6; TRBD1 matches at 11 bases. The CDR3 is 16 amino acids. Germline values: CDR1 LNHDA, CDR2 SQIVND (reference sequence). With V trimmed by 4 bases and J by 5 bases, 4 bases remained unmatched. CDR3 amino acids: CASSRGQGANNSPLHF. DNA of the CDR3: TGTGCCAGTAGTAGAGGACAGGGGGCAAATAATTCACCCCTCCACTTT. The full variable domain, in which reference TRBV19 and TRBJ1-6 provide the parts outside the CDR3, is DGGITQSPKYLFRKEGQNVTLSCEQNLNHDAMYWYRQDPGQGLRLIYYSQIVNDFQKGDIAEGYSVSREKKESFPLTVTSAQKNPTAFYLCASSRGQGANNSPLHFGNGTRLTVT.

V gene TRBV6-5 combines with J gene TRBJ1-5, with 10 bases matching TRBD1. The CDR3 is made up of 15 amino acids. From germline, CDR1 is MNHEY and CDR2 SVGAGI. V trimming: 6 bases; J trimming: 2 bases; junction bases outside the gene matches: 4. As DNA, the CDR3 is TGTGCCAGCAGGCCCGGGACAGGGGGCAATCAGCCCCAGCATTTT. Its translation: CASRPGTGGNQPQHF.

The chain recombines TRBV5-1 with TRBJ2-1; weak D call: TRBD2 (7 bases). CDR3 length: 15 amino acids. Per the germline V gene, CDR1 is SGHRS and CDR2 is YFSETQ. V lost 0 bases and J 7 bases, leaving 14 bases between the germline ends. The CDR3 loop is CASSLAVGGLNEQFF. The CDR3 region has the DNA TGCGCCAGCAGCTTGGCCGTGGGGGGGCTGAATGAGCAGTTCTTC. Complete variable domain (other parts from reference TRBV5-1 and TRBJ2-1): KAGVTQTPRYLIKTRGQQVTLSCSPISGHRSVSWYQQTPGQGLQFLFEYFSETQRNKGNFPGRFSGRQFSNSRSEMNVSTLELGDSALYLCASSLAVGGLNEQFFGPGTRLTVL.

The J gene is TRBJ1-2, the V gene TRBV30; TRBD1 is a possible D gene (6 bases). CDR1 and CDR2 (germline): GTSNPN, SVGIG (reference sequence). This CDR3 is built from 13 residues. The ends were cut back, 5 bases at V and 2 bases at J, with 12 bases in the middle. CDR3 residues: CAWGLQGNYGYTF. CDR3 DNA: TGTGCCTGGGGTCTTCAGGGGAACTATGGCTACACCTTC.

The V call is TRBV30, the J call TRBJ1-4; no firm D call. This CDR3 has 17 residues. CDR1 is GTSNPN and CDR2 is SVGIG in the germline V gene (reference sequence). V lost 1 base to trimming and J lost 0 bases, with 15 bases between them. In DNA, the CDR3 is TGTGCCTGGAGTGCTCCCAGGTTTTTCGCAACTAATGAAAAACTGTTTTTT. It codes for CAWSAPRFFATNEKLFF.